The 13 T cell receptor beta chains below come from one sample, sequenced in a study of shared clonotypes between healthy human individuals. Clones were sequenced by immunoSEQ multiplex PCR, and TCRdb holds only the in-frame ones, with some missing. This table holds more than 2 million clones, 90% to 95% found once. Source material: naive CD4+ T cells sorted from blood. Regarding subset: CD45RA+ positively selected. These receptors all stem from a man younger than 35 in good health.

J is TRBJ2-1 and V is TRBV7-9, with D possibly matching TRBD1 (6 bases). The CDR3 runs to 12 residues. The V gene's germline CDR1 is SEHNR and CDR2 FQNEAQ (reference sequence). With 6 bases removed from V and 7 bases from J, the gap between germline ends came to 10 bases. The CDR3 bases are TGTGCCAGCAGTAACAGGGTTAATGAGCAGTTCTTC. Translation gives CASSNRVNEQFF.

The rearrangement joins TRBV5-1 to TRBJ2-7; 10 bases map to TRBD1. Trimming at V came to 3 bases and at J to 5 bases, leaving 5 bases not matched to a gene. Germline V gene lookup returns CDR1 SGHRS and CDR2 YFSETQ. The CDR3 extends over 14 amino acids. This CDR3 is CASSSGTGEHEQYF. In nucleotides, the CDR3 is TGCGCCAGCAGCTCCGGGACAGGGGAGCACGAGCAGTACTTC.

The chain joins TRBV18 to TRBJ1-1; no definite D call. This CDR3 contains 13 residues. V gave up 5 bases and J gave up 3 bases, with 10 bases separating them. CDR1 and CDR2 from the germline V gene are KGHSH and LQKENI. Here the CDR3 DNA reads TGTGCCAGCTCATCCTCAGAGGACACTGAAGCTTTCTTT. Its translation is CASSSSEDTEAFF.

J is TRBJ2-7 and V is TRBV18; D is possibly TRBD1 (6 bases). The CDR3 is 15 residues long. CDR1 and CDR2 (germline): KGHSH, LQKENI. V was shortened by 2 bases and J by 2 bases, with 13 bases between the two germline ends. CDR3 in DNA: TGTGCCAGCTCACCAGAGACAGGCCTCACCTACGAGCAGTACTTC. Translation gives CASSPETGLTYEQYF.

The V call is TRBV10-1, the J call TRBJ2-1, with D maybe TRBD1 (5 bases). CDR3 length: 14 amino acids. The V end lost 2 bases, the J end lost 0 bases, and 5 bases lay between the germline ends. The germline gives CDR1 WNHNN, CDR2 SYGVQD (reference sequence). Here the CDR3 reads CASSEDSSYNEQFF. As DNA, the CDR3 is TGCGCCAGCAGTGAGGACAGCTCCTACAATGAGCAGTTCTTC.

This rearrangement joins TRBV6-5 to TRBJ1-2; the D gene is possibly TRBD1 (5 bases). Germline V lookup: CDR1 MNHEY, CDR2 SVGAGI. Trimming left V 4 bases short and J 5 bases short, with 17 bases between. CDR3 size: 15 residues. CDR3 bases: TGTGCCAGCAGTTCCCCCAGTACAGGAGAGTATGGCTACACCTTC. It yields the protein CASSSPSTGEYGYTF.

Regarding this clone: The same CDR3 also results from other DNA sequences found in this sample. The chain recombines TRBV18 with TRBJ2-2; the D is unclear. Looked up from germline, CDR1 is KGHSH and CDR2 is LQKENI. This CDR3 spans 15 amino acids. With 0 bases removed from V and 1 base from J, the gap between germline ends came to 6 bases. The CDR3, as DNA: TGTGCCAGCTCACCACCGGCCGGGAACACCGGGGAGCTGTTTTTT. Its protein is CASSPPAGNTGELFF.

This sequence joins TRBV30 and TRBJ2-2, with 7 bases identical to TRBD1. The V segment lost 4 bases and the J segment 3 bases; nucleotides outside the gene matches: 8. The CDR3 sequence is 15 residues long. The germline V gene has CDR1 GTSNPN and CDR2 SVGIG (reference sequence). As DNA, the CDR3 is TGTGCCTGGAACGTCCGGGACAGCGACACCGGGGAGCTGTTTTTT. It specifies CAWNVRDSDTGELFF.

Here the CDR3 DNA reads TGTGCCAGTAGTATGGGGCTAGCGGTTACAGATACGCAGTATTTT. Its protein is CASSMGLAVTDTQYF. The chain is built from TRBV19 and TRBJ2-3, with 7 nucleotides matching TRBD2. This CDR3 contains 15 residues. CDR1 LNHDA and CDR2 SQIVND come from the germline V gene (reference sequence). V lost 3 bases to trimming and J lost 3 bases; unmatched junction nucleotides: 6.

The rearrangement links TRBV30 to TRBJ1-6, with 8 positions matching TRBD1. The CDR3 covers 12 residues. Germline-derived CDR1 and CDR2 are GTSNPN and SVGIG (reference sequence). Unmatched junction bases numbered 3, after V lost 7 bases and J lost 7 bases. The CDR3 nucleotides read TGTGCCTTCCGGGACAGGAATTCACCCCTCCACTTT. Amino acid sequence: CAFRDRNSPLHF. The whole variable domain, filled in from reference TRBV30 and TRBJ1-6, reads SQTIHQWPATLVQPVGSPLSLECTVEGTSNPNLYWYRQAAGRGLQLLFYSVGIGQISSEVPQNLSASRPQDRQFILSSKKLLLSDSGFYLCAFRDRNSPLHFGNGTRLTVT.

The V and J genes are TRBV18 and TRBJ1-2; D is unclear. This CDR3 comprises 15 residues. From germline, CDR1 is KGHSH and CDR2 LQKENI. V gave up 0 bases and J gave up 1 base, with 9 bases separating them. The CDR3 loop is CASSPPGRGNYGYTF. The CDR3 DNA sequence: TGTGCCAGCTCACCACCTGGTCGGGGTAACTATGGCTACACCTTC.

The CDR3 sequence: CASSSQGSGSPLHF. The CDR3 DNA reads TGTGCCAGCAGCTCGCAGGGGTCTGGGTCACCCCTCCACTTT. The chain uses TRBV6-1 and TRBJ1-6; a possible D gene is TRBD1 (6 bases). From germline, CDR1 is MNHNS and CDR2 SASEGT. There are 14 residues in the CDR3. Trimming left V 6 bases short and J 10 bases short, with 16 bases between.

This chain uses TRBV6-5 with TRBJ2-2, with 11 nucleotides matching TRBD2. This CDR3 is 15 amino acids long. Germline V CDR1 and CDR2: MNHEY, SVGAGI. J lost 4 bases, V lost 6 bases, and 4 bases had no gene match. The CDR3 DNA sequence: TGTGCCAGCAGCCTGCTAGCGGGAGGCACCGGGGAGCTGTTTTTT. It codes for CASSLLAGGTGELFF.